This T cell receptor (beta chain) was captured by sequencing in a study of CD8 T cells in Susac syndrome (dated by TCRdb to 2018 to 2020). Context from the whole study: The study used repertoire sequencing to test whether antigen drove CD8+ T cell activation and differentiation in Susac syndrome. Points the paper makes about the study in general: The number of individuals in the TCR sequencing and HLA analysis was recognized as being relatively small.

Reading the germline V gene (reference sequence) gives CDR1 SEHNR and CDR2 FQNEAQ. The V end loses 5 bases and the J end loses 6 bases, and a stretch of 17 bases separates them. The CDR3 goes from the cysteine to the phenylalanine over 15 residues. Only the CDR3 region is kept as DNA, spanning 45 bases read in frame from base 1. In the case of this clonotype: Its antigen is not yet known. Per-base qualities were not stored, and no clone one base away is much larger.

Peripheral blood CD8+ and CD4+ T cells from healthy donors, Susac syndrome patients and multiple sclerosis patients were profiled by high-throughput TCR beta sequencing. The healthy donors served as controls matched for age and sex. CD8+ TEMRA cells were enriched by FACS, while bulk CD8+ and CD4+ T cells were purified by magnetic negative isolation. Blood was collected in EDTA tubes and processed within 24 hours, with PBMCs isolated through density gradient centrifugation. PBMCs intended for TCR sequencing were frozen in liquid nitrogen and were later thawed in a 37 degrees C water bath. A purity of at least 90% was achieved for sorted or isolated CD4+, CD8+ and CD8+ TEMRA cells. RNA was extracted with the RNeasy kit and roughly 0.45 to 1 ug was reverse transcribed using random hexamers. The immunoSEQ multiplex PCR assay, covering 54 Vbeta and 13 Jbeta segments, was used to amplify TCR beta CDR3 regions. PCR amplification bias was corrected by using a synthetic template baseline for primer optimization and computational correction. The study's processing was this. Only productive sequences were kept, with reads annotated to V, D and J genes according to IMGT and analyzed in immunoSEQ Analyzer. Clonality was calculated as one minus the Shannon entropy normalized by log2 of the number of productive unique sequences. For each patient and control, public and private clones were evaluated within the 100 most prevalent clones. A clone was defined as Susac-specific if it was absent from the healthy and MS cohorts, from over 1,000 published viral clones and from other ImmuneACCESS disease sequences. The public sequencing data were trimmed at Q25 with fastp and processed into clonotypes with MiXCR by TCRdb, which kept only in-frame beta chains. Rows are unified per CDR3 protein, each entry keeping the most common DNA and genes. These V and J calls originate from TCRdb's pipeline instead of the authors' own analysis. The sample yields approximately 120,000 distinct CDR3 sequences; approximately 96% were counted once. About 0.095% of the sample is taken by the ten largest.

The specimen was CD4+ T cells from PBMCs. The chain is encoded by TRBV7-9 joined to TRBJ2-1; D gene: possibly TRBD2, on 5 matching bases. This clonotype was obtained from a human donor in good health. The DNA reads as follows: TGTGCCAGCAGCCCCGAATCGGGCGGGCCCAATGAGCAGTTCTTC. The encoded protein is CASSPESGGPNEQFF. Reference TRBV7-9 and TRBJ2-1 proteins supply the regions before and after the CDR3; the full variable domain is: DTGVSQNPRHKITKRGQNVTFRCDPISEHNRLYWYRQTLGQGPEFLTYFQNEAQLEKSRLLSDRFSAERPKGSFSTLEIQRTEQGDSAMYLCASSPESGGPNEQFFGPGTRLTVL.